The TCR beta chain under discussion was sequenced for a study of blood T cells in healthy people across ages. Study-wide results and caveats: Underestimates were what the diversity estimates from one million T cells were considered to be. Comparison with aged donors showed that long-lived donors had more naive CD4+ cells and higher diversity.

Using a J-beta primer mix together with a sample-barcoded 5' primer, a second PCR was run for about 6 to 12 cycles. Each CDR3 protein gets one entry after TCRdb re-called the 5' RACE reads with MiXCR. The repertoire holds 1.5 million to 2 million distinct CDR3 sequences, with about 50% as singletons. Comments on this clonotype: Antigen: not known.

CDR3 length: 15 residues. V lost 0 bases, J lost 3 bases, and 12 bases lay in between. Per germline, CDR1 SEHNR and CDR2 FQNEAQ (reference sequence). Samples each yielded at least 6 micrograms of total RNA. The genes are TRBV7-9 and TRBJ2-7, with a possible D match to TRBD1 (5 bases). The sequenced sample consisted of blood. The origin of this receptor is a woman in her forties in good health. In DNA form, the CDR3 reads TGTGCCAGCAGCTTAGCACCAGGGTTCGACTACGAGCAGTACTTC. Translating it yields CASSLAPGFDYEQYF.